The next 4 T cell receptor beta chains were all read from a single sample in a study of T-cell memory formation after mild COVID-19. TCRdb reprocessed the 5' RACE reads via MiXCR and lists one record per CDR3 protein. The table has roughly 560,000 distinct CDR3 sequences, about a fifth seen once; the top ten hold approximately 12%. Sequencing was performed on PBMCs or a T cell subset sorted from them (not recorded which). All receptors come from an adult woman who had mild COVID-19 (a few samples of this study predate the infection). Cell type and time point are not known.

The chain joins TRBV6-5 to TRBJ1-3, with D uncertain. The CDR3 length is 13 residues. Germline V gene lookup returns CDR1 MNHEY and CDR2 SVGAGI. The ends were cut back, 4 bases at V and 3 bases at J, with 7 bases in the middle. For the CDR3, the DNA is TGTGCCAGCAGTTTAGAAAATGGAAACACCATATATTTT. It encodes CASSLENGNTIYF.

The table lists this clonotype with many counts. The chain uses TRBV24-1 and TRBJ2-3; perhaps D is TRBD1 or TRBD2 (5 bases each). Per germline, CDR1 KGHDR and CDR2 SFDVKD. V lost 1 base and J 0 bases, leaving 13 bases between the germline ends. The CDR3 loop spans 17 amino acids. This CDR3 is CATSDFSAGLSTDTQYF. For the CDR3, the DNA is TGTGCCACCAGTGATTTTAGCGCAGGGCTCAGCACAGATACGCAGTATTTT.

This clonotype was counted only a few times. The chain recombines TRBV20-1 with TRBJ2-3; D not resolved. The V end was cut by 5 bases, the J end by 7 bases, with 10 bases between. This CDR3 spans 11 amino acids. Germline lookup yields CDR1 DFQATT and CDR2 SNEGSKA (reference sequence). CDR3 bases: TGCAGTGCTCTATACTCAAATACGCAGTATTTT. It encodes CSALYSNTQYF.

A few counts support this clonotype. The V and J genes are TRBV5-4 and TRBJ1-1; TRBD1 matches at 7 bases. Germline CDR1 is SGHNT and CDR2 is YYREEE (reference sequence). The CDR3 runs 15 residues. After removal of 6 bases from V and 2 bases from J, the junction contained 10 bases not matched to a gene. The CDR3 DNA reads TGTGCCAGCATGTTCGGGACAGCCTCCAACACTGAAGCTTTCTTT. Translated, it gives CASMFGTASNTEAFF.